This TCR beta chain was observed in a study of cytomegalovirus exposure and HLA in healthy donors. PCR employed 60 Vbeta and 13 Jbeta primers. Clones were read by immunoSEQ multiplex PCR, and TCRdb kept only the in-frame ones, dropping some. This sample has under 200,000 clones, with around 68% found just once. This clonotype originated in a man between 45 and 60 years old in good health and CMV-seronegative. The sample was PBMCs.

CDR3: CASSFPGQRVDEQYF. The DNA of the CDR3 is TGTGCCAGCAGTTTTCCGGGACAGAGAGTTGACGAGCAGTACTTC. The gene calls are TRBV27 and TRBJ2-7; the match to TRBD1 covers 7 bases. The length of the CDR3 is 15 residues. Germline V gene sequence: CDR1 MNHEY, CDR2 SMNVEV (reference sequence). J was trimmed by 5 bases and V by 3 bases; bases with no gene match: 10.